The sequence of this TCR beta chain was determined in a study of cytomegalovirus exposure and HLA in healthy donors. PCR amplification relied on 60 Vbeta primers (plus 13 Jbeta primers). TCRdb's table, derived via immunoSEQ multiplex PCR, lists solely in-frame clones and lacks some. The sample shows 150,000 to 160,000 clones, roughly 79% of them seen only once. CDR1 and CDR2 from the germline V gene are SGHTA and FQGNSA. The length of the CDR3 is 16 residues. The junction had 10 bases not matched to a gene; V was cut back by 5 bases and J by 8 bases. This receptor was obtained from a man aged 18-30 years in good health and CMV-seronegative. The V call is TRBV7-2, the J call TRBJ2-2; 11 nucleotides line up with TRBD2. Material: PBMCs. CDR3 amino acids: CASSELAGAPRGELFF. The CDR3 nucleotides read TGTGCCAGCAGCGAACTAGCGGGGGCCCCCCGAGGGGAGCTGTTTTTT.